This T cell receptor beta chain was sequenced for a study of blood T cell repertoires in COVID-19 (TCRdb year 2020). Background for the entire study: The collaborator samples originated in the United States, Italy and Spain and spanned the acute and convalescent phases of COVID-19. The material from the prospective study consisted of cDNA or gDNA derived from T cells, B-cell-depleted T cells, or PBMCs. Subjects who had been exposed to COVID-19, were actively infected with it, or had recovered from it provided the deeply sampled blood TCRbeta repertoires that made up the dataset. The repertoires were made available in a free public database intended to serve as a resource for research on the immune response to SARS-CoV-2. The samples were drawn from two sources: the first 160 participants of the ongoing ImmuneRACE study, and approximately 1,300 subjects contributed by 6 global collaborators. A de-identified subject ID, COVID-19 status, age in years and sex were almost always included in the sample metadata. HLA class I and class II types, where available, came from metadata supplied by the sample provider rather than from assay-based typing.

There are a few counts of this clone. Its antigen target is currently unknown. One end of the junction is discordant with germline, which a read error may explain. Taken from the germline V gene (reference sequence), the CDR1 and CDR2 loops are SSHAT and FNYEAQ. Including cysteine and phenylalanine, the CDR3 has 16 amino acids. Here the CDR3 DNA is all that survives: 48 bases in frame from base 1. General study outcomes and caveats: Clinical and demographic metadata were provided uncurated, with the amount varying by source and participant.

Participants in the prospective study were enrolled through a virtual design, were aged roughly 18 to 100 years, and lived in under 25 United States geographic areas. To assign participants to cohorts, the prospective study relied on clinical history that participants themselves reported in a screening survey and a study questionnaire. A participant counted as exposed if, within 2 weeks of entering the study, that participant had been in contact with someone who had a PCR-confirmed or clinician-diagnosed COVID-19 case. Each participant in the prospective study had whole blood, serum and a nasopharyngeal or oropharyngeal swab collected by mobile phlebotomists. Prospective study participants could optionally give additional blood draws and questionnaires over a roughly 2-month period. Before DNA extraction, prospective study blood samples were shipped either frozen or at room temperature. TCRbeta CDR3 regions were amplified from genomic DNA by means of the immunoSEQ Assay, a bias-controlled multiplex PCR. Concerning the study's data processing: The number of nucleated cells in each sample was estimated from the amplification of reference gene primers within the assay. Sequence reads were collapsed and filtered to measure the absolute abundance of every unique TCRbeta CDR3 rearrangement. For each sample, productive Simpson clonality was calculated by taking the square root of Simpson's diversity index across productive rearrangements. TCRdb provides this immuneACCESS table in a form limited to in-frame rearrangements. Some clones are lacking; in checked studies, under half of them reflect an unresolved V gene, and why the rest are absent is not known. V, J and clone size are those of that table, while D and trimming were read from the DNA. The sample includes approximately 310,000 clones, with 85% observed a single time. Around 1.9% of the sample is held by the ten biggest clonotypes.

Sequenced material: PBMCs or T cells enriched from blood (not recorded which). The receptor chain draws on TRBV7-7 and TRBJ1-1; 7 of the junction bases match TRBD1. This TCR derives from a woman in her 30s who had been exposed to COVID-19. The DNA sequence is TGTGCTAGCAGCCCTGATTTAGGGGGCTGGAGCACTGAAGCTTTCTTT. Translated, it gives CASSPDLGGWSTEAFF. With all but the CDR3 taken from the reference TRBV7-7 and TRBJ1-1 genes, the full variable domain is: GAGVSQSPRYKVTKRGQDVTLRCDPISSHATLYWYQQALGQGPEFLTYFNYEAQPDKSGLPSDRFSAERPEGSISTLTIQRTEQRDSAMYRCASSPDLGGWSTEAFFGQGTRLTVV.